A single sample gave rise to the 14 T cell receptor beta chains below, sequenced in a study of T-cell memory formation after mild COVID-19. TCRdb reprocessed the 5' RACE reads via MiXCR and lists one record per CDR3 protein. The sample contains some 120,000 distinct CDR3 sequences, approximately 5.9% of which appear only once. The sequenced sample was PBMCs or a T cell subset sorted from them (not recorded which). The receptors were gathered from an adult woman who had mild COVID-19 (a few samples of this study predate the infection). Cell type and time point are not known.

This clonotype was seen repeatedly, ten times or more. The rearrangement links TRBV5-1 to TRBJ2-3, with TRBD2 matching 13 bases. V dropped 2 bases and J dropped 1; count of bases not matched to a gene: 4. Germline CDR1 is SGHRS and CDR2 is YFSETQ. This CDR3 spans 17 amino acids. CDR3 DNA sequence: TGCGCCAGCAGCTTCCGGACTAGCGGGAGTGGCACAGATACGCAGTATTTT. This gives the protein CASSFRTSGSGTDTQYF.

This clonotype was seen a handful of times. The chain employs TRBV20-1 and TRBJ2-5; 10 nucleotides match TRBD2. Germline-derived CDR1 and CDR2 are DFQATT and SNEGSKA (reference sequence). V lost 4 bases and J lost 5; bases outside the gene matches: 7. CDR3 length: 14 residues. The CDR3 spells CSAMSGRGDETQYF. The CDR3 nucleotides are TGCAGTGCTATGAGCGGGAGGGGGGACGAGACCCAGTACTTC.

This clonotype has more than one count but fewer than ten. This rearrangement joins TRBV7-6 to TRBJ2-7, with 9 bases lining up with TRBD1. J lost 2 bases, V lost 1 base, and 3 bases had no gene match. CDR1 and CDR2 (germline): SGHVS, FNYEAQ. The CDR3 sequence is 15 residues long. The CDR3 region has the DNA TGTGCCAGCAGCTTAGGACAGGGGGTGGCCTACGAGCAGTACTTC. It yields the protein CASSLGQGVAYEQYF. Combining the CDR3 with reference TRBV7-6 and TRBJ2-7 gives the whole variable domain GAGVSQSPRYKVTKRGQDVALRCDPISGHVSLYWYRQALGQGPEFLTYFNYEAQQDKSGLPNDRFSAERPEGSISTLTIQRTEQRDSAMYRCASSLGQGVAYEQYFGPGTRLTVT.

This clonotype occurred many times. V and J are TRBV19 and TRBJ1-4, with D possibly matching TRBD1 (5 bases). The V gene's germline CDR1 is LNHDA and CDR2 SQIVND (reference sequence). The CDR3 length is 14 residues. The V end was cut by 6 bases, the J end by 7 bases, with 15 bases between. This CDR3 is CASSPTVTTEKLFF. In nucleotides, the CDR3 is TGTGCCAGTAGCCCGACAGTTACGACTGAAAAACTGTTTTTT.

This clonotype has at least ten counts. The chain carries TRBV12-3 or TRBV12-4 and TRBJ1-4; possibly TRBD1 for D (5 bases). Trimming took 6 bases from V and 8 from J, leaving 16 bases between them. The CDR3 is 14 amino acids. CDR3 bases: TGTGCCAGCAGCTCAAGGGGAGGAGGGGAAAAACTGTTTTTT. It translates to CASSSRGGGEKLFF.

In nucleotides, the CDR3 is TGCAGTGCTCTCGGGACAGCCGTTTCCTACGAGCAGTACTTC. This translates into CSALGTAVSYEQYF. The chain uses TRBV20-1 and TRBJ2-7; 7 positions agree with TRBD1. The CDR3 spans 14 residues. Looked up from germline, CDR1 is DFQATT and CDR2 is SNEGSKA (reference sequence). V dropped 5 bases and J dropped 1; count of bases not matched to a gene: 8.

This chain links TRBV5-6 with TRBJ1-2, with 9 nucleotides matching TRBD1. Losses at the gene ends were 4 bases for V and 8 bases for J; bases not matched to a gene: 6. Germline V gene data show CDR1 as SGHDT and CDR2 as YYEEEE. This CDR3 has 13 amino acids. The CDR3 DNA is TGTGCCAGCAGCGGGGGACAGGGTCCCGGCTACACCTTC. Translating it yields CASSGGQGPGYTF.

The chain uses TRBV27 and TRBJ2-7; tentative D call: TRBD1 (6 bases). Germline V gives CDR1 MNHEY, CDR2 SMNVEV (reference sequence). The CDR3 length is 14 residues. Trimming cost V 3 bases and J 8 bases, with 17 bases left between them. CDR3 DNA: TGTGCCAGCAGTTTTGGGGGCCCCAGATTGCAGCAGTACTTC. Translation gives CASSFGGPRLQQYF.

This clonotype was detected a few times. The rearrangement joins TRBV7-9 to TRBJ1-5, with 7 positions matching TRBD1. V trimming: 5 bases; J trimming: 5 bases; junction bases outside the gene matches: 12. CDR3 size: 16 residues. Germline V lookup: CDR1 SEHNR, CDR2 FQNEAQ (reference sequence). Here the CDR3 DNA reads TGTGCCAGCAGCGCAGGTGGGACAGCGGGACATCAGCCCCAGCATTTT. Protein: CASSAGGTAGHQPQHF.

This clonotype was detected a few times. The genes are TRBV30 and TRBJ1-5; the D is unclear. V dropped 0 bases and J dropped 9 bases, with 12 bases sitting between them. The germline CDR1 and CDR2 sequences are GTSNPN and SVGIG (reference sequence). The CDR3 loop spans 13 amino acids. The CDR3 sequence: CAWSVDRRTPQHF. CDR3 DNA: TGTGCCTGGAGTGTAGATCGTCGGACGCCCCAGCATTTT.

This clonotype was observed many times. This chain links TRBV5-1 with TRBJ1-1; no clear D. The CDR3 covers 13 residues. From germline, CDR1 is SGHRS and CDR2 YFSETQ. Trimming left V 2 bases short and J 1 base short, with 6 bases between. CDR3 nucleotides: TGCGCCAGCAGCTTTGACCAGAACACTGAAGCTTTCTTT. Protein product: CASSFDQNTEAFF.

This clonotype was counted a few times. The chain joins TRBV12-3 or TRBV12-4 to TRBJ1-6; D might be TRBD1 (5 bases). The length of the CDR3 is 14 residues. With 6 bases removed from V and 5 bases from J, the gap between germline ends came to 11 bases. The DNA for the CDR3 is TGTGCCAGCAGCCAAGGACAAGATAATTCACCCCTCCACTTT. Translating gives CASSQGQDNSPLHF.

In this sample, this clonotype turned up a few times. This chain uses TRBV7-2 with TRBJ1-1; the D gene is possibly TRBD1 (6 bases). Trimming pared 3 bases from V and 1 base from J, leaving 9 bases between. This CDR3 is 14 amino acids long. The germline V gene encodes CDR1 SGHTA and CDR2 FQGNSA. CDR3 bases: TGTGCCAGCAGCTTCCAGGGGCGGAACACTGAAGCTTTCTTT. It specifies CASSFQGRNTEAFF.

The rearrangement links TRBV5-6 to TRBJ1-1; TRBD1 aligns across 8 bases. Germline V lookup: CDR1 SGHDT, CDR2 YYEEEE. CDR3 length: 14 residues. J gave up 4 bases and V 4 bases, and 6 bases lay outside the gene matches. The CDR3 spells CASSPGQGGTEAFF. The CDR3 nucleotides are TGTGCCAGCAGCCCAGGACAGGGAGGCACTGAAGCTTTCTTT.